At least ten counts were recorded for the clone carrying this T cell receptor (beta chain). The antigen remains undetermined. The data originate from a study of neurological immune-mediated disorders. Study-wide results and limits: In HTLV-1-associated myelopathy, TCR clonal expansion was greatest, and in multiple sclerosis it was least, below healthy controls. Subjects shared no identical expanded-clone CDR3 amino acid sequences, suggesting private TCR-beta repertoires in all groups.

CD4+ or CD8+ T cells, 950,000 to 1,000,000 per library, were used for sorted libraries. The germline CDR1 and CDR2 sequences are LGHNA and YSLEER. CDR3 length: 15 residues. V gave up 4 bases and J gave up 0 bases; unmatched junction bases: 5. cDNA synthesis was performed by 5'RACE with 10-nucleotide random UMIs. Each CDR3 protein is one row after TCRdb ran MiXCR on the 5' RACE reads. There are more than 15,000 distinct CDR3 sequences in the sample; 3.5% occur only once, and 20% to 25% lies in the top ten. The clonotype originates from a woman aged 40 to 50 in good health. V and J are TRBV4-3 and TRBJ2-7, with 8 bases that match TRBD1. Sequenced sample: CD8+ T cells from blood. The CDR3 DNA reads TGCGCCAGCAGCCTAGGGACAGGCGCCTCCTACGAGCAGTACTTC. Amino acids: CASSLGTGASYEQYF.